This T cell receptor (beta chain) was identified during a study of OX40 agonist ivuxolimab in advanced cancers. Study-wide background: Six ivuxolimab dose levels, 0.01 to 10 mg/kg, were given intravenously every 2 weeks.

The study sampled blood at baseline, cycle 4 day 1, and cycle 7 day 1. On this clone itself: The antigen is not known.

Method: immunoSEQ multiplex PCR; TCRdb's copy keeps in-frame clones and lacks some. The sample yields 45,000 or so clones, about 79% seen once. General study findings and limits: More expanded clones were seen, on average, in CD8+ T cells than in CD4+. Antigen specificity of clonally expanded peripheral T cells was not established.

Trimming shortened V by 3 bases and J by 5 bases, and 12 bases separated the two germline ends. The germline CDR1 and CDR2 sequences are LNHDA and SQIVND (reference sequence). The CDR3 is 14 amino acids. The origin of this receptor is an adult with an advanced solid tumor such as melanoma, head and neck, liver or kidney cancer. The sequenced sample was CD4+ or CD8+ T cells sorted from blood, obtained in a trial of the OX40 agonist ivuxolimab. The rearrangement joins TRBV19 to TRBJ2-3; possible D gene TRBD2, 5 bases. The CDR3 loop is CASSIEAGGDTQYF. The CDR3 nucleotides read TGTGCCAGTAGTATTGAGGCCGGAGGAGATACGCAGTATTTT. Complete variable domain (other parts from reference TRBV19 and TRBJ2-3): DGGITQSPKYLFRKEGQNVTLSCEQNLNHDAMYWYRQDPGQGLRLIYYSQIVNDFQKGDIAEGYSVSREKKESFPLTVTSAQKNPTAFYLCASSIEAGGDTQYFGPGTRLTVL.